This T cell receptor (beta chain) was sequenced during a study of early T cells in non-severe SARS-CoV-2 infection. Across the whole study: It was bulk RNA from unsorted whole blood that was sequenced, and the chains were unpaired.

This clonotype has a count of ten or more. One entry per CDR3 protein, called by TCRdb with MiXCR from the 5' RACE reads. This sample has 55,000 to 65,000 distinct CDR3 sequences; roughly 16% occur once, and the top ten carry approximately 4%. The clonotype comes from an adult who was a healthcare worker with PCR-confirmed SARS-CoV-2 infection or an uninfected control (not recorded which). Sequencing was performed on whole blood, taken at baseline.

DNA for the CDR3: TGTGCCAGCAGCTTATTTTATGGACAGGCGGACACAGATACGCAGTATTTT. Its protein product is CASSLFYGQADTDTQYF. The rearrangement links TRBV7-8 to TRBJ2-3; 7 nucleotides line up with TRBD1. This CDR3 region has 17 residues. V lost 2 bases, J lost 2 bases, and 10 bases stayed unmatched. Germline-derived CDR1 and CDR2 are SGHVS and FQNEAQ. The whole variable domain, filled in from reference TRBV7-8 and TRBJ2-3, reads GAGVSQSPRYKVAKRGQDVALRCDPISGHVSLFWYQQALGQGPEFLTYFQNEAQLDKSGLPSDRFFAERPEGSVSTLKIQRTQQEDSAVYLCASSLFYGQADTDTQYFGPGTRLTVL.